The rows below give T cell receptor beta chains drawn from one sample of a study of CD8 T cells in ankylosing spondylitis. Each CDR3 protein gets one entry after TCRdb re-called the 5' RACE reads with MiXCR. The sample holds roughly 700,000 distinct CDR3 sequences, around 17% seen once. The sample taken for sequencing was blood, either unsorted or a sorted T cell fraction (not recorded which). The receptor set was obtained from a male donor with ankylosing spondylitis. Each CDR3 is given with its conserved first and last residue. A D gene is named only where the DNA matches it firmly. Not all rows give a size; the values are once, few, many and, for expanded clones, a class.

j_gene	d_gene	v_gene	abundance	CDR3aa	CDR3nt
TRBJ2-7	TRBD2	TRBV7-2	.	CASSPDSGSWYEQYF	TGTGCCAGCAGTCCGGATAGCGGGAGCTGGTACGAGCAGTACTTC
TRBJ2-1	TRBD2	TRBV19	.	CASSTGLAGEQFF	TGTGCCAGTAGTACGGGACTAGCGGGGGAGCAGTTCTTC
TRBJ1-1	.	TRBV5-1	many	CASSPVPTGGPKAFF	TGCGCCAGCAGCCCCGTGCCAACGGGAGGTCCAAAAGCTTTCTTT
TRBJ1-4	.	TRBV12-3/TRBV12-4	.	CACSLAPYYGANEKLFF	TGTGCCTGCAGTTTAGCTCCTTATTACGGGGCTAATGAAAAACTGTTTTTT
TRBJ1-1	.	TRBV20-1	few	CSARRWGAEAFF	TGCAGTGCTAGAAGGTGGGGGGCTGAAGCTTTCTTT
TRBJ2-7	TRBD2	TRBV24-1	few	CATSHTSGTFDYEQYF	TGTGCCACCAGTCATACGAGCGGGACCTTTGACTACGAGCAGTACTTC
TRBJ1-3	.	TRBV4-3	.	CASSQDQNRGNTIYF	TGCGCCAGCAGCCAAGATCAGAACCGAGGAAACACCATATATTTT
TRBJ2-7	TRBD2	TRBV5-1	.	CASSTGTTSYEQYF	TGCGCCAGCAGCACCGGGACTACCAGCTACGAGCAGTACTTC
TRBJ1-5	.	TRBV5-1	.	CASSLLGGNQPQHF	TGCGCCAGCAGCTTACTAGGTGGCAATCAGCCCCAGCATTTT
TRBJ1-5	TRBD1	TRBV27	few	CASSLGGQGASQWQPQHF	TGTGCCAGCAGTTTAGGCGGACAGGGTGCTTCACAGTGGCAGCCCCAGCATTTT
TRBJ1-3	.	TRBV7-2	many	CASSPAPGTGNTIYF	TGTGCCAGCAGCCCCGCCCCAGGGACTGGAAACACCATATATTTT
TRBJ2-7	TRBD2	TRBV6-5	few	CASSYSHSSGSSYEQYF	TGTGCCAGCAGTTACTCCCACTCTAGCGGGAGCTCCTACGAGCAGTACTTC